The 13 T cell receptor beta chains reported below all come from one sample, sequenced in a study of blood T cell repertoires in COVID-19. This table comes from immunoSEQ multiplex PCR, and its TCRdb copy is limited to in-frame clones, with some not included. The sample lists about 160,000 clones; approximately 81% were seen once. Sequencing used PBMCs or T cells enriched from blood (not recorded which). Receptors were obtained from a woman in her forties or fifties who had recovered from COVID-19.

The chain uses TRBV18 and TRBJ2-3; D is possibly TRBD1 (6 bases). CDR1 and CDR2 from the germline V gene are KGHSH and LQKENI. There are 15 residues in the CDR3. V was cut by 4 bases and J by 4 bases, with 15 bases left in between. In DNA, the CDR3 is TGTGCCAGCTCACACAGGGAATTAAGCGCAGATACGCAGTATTTT. It codes for CASSHRELSADTQYF.

The chain employs TRBV27 and TRBJ2-5; 10 nucleotides agree with TRBD1. In germline, CDR1 is MNHEY, CDR2 SMNVEV (reference sequence). V was clipped by 7 bases and J by 5 bases; unmatched bases: 10. The CDR3 spans 15 residues. The CDR3 bases are TGTGCCAGCAAGGTCGGGACAGGGGATGGCGAGACCCAGTACTTC. It yields the protein CASKVGTGDGETQYF.

This sequence joins TRBV2 and TRBJ1-5; a weak D match, TRBD1 (5 bases). CDR1 and CDR2 from the germline V gene are SNHLY and FYNNEI. This CDR3 is 16 amino acids long. Deletions cut 2 bases from V and 3 bases from J, with 14 bases between. This CDR3 is CASSEMGLGVNQPQHF. DNA for the CDR3: TGTGCCAGCAGTGAAATGGGGCTGGGCGTCAATCAGCCCCAGCATTTT.

This clone was seen just once. The chain couples TRBV4-1 to TRBJ2-7, with 10 nucleotides matching TRBD2. This CDR3 has 16 residues. After removal of 0 bases from V and 3 bases from J, the junction contained 5 bases not matched to a gene. The germline gives CDR1 MGHRA, CDR2 YSYEKL. The CDR3 coding sequence is TGCGCCAGCAGCCAAGATTCACTAGCGGGGCACTACGAGCAGTACTTC. Encoded protein: CASSQDSLAGHYEQYF.

This clone was detected only once. The genes are TRBV4-2 and TRBJ2-1; perhaps TRBD1 as D (6 bases). The V gene lost 0 bases and the J gene lost 2 bases, with 26 bases spanning the gap. Germline values: CDR1 LGHNA, CDR2 YNFKEQ. This CDR3 is 21 amino acids long. For the CDR3, the DNA is TGTGCCAGCAGCCAAGAGTTGTCGCAGGGGAGTAGCCGTGGGGCCTACAATGAGCAGTTCTTC. Translation gives CASSQELSQGSSRGAYNEQFF.

The CDR3 sequence is CASSQIRPQHF. Here the CDR3 DNA reads TGTGCCAGCAGCCAGATTCGGCCCCAGCATTTT. V usage is TRBV6-5 and J usage is TRBJ1-5; D gene unclear. Trimming removed 6 bases from V and 9 bases from J, with 9 bases in between. This CDR3 is built from 11 residues. Germline V lookup: CDR1 MNHEY, CDR2 SVGAGI.

V and J are TRBV21-1 and TRBJ1-6; the table's D call, TRBD1, has no DNA check behind it. TRBV21-1 is a known pseudogene. The CDR3 has 14 amino acids. The CDR3, as DNA: TGTGCCAGCAGCGGGGACAGATTGGATTCACCCCTCCACTTT. Encoded protein: CASSGDRLDSPLHF.

This chain links TRBV27 with TRBJ2-3, with 15 positions matching TRBD2. The CDR3 runs to 17 residues. The germline CDR1 and CDR2 sequences are MNHEY and SMNVEV (reference sequence). The trim removed 4 bases at V and 5 bases at J, leaving 7 bases unmatched. The DNA for the CDR3 is TGTGCCAGCAGTTCCTGGACTAGCGGGAGGGCCGGAGATACGCAGTATTTT. Its translation: CASSSWTSGRAGDTQYF.

The chain employs TRBV5-4 and TRBJ2-2; TRBD1 matches 7 bases. With V trimmed by 0 bases and J by 0 bases, 2 bases remained unmatched. CDR1 is SGHNT and CDR2 is YYREEE in the germline V gene (reference sequence). The CDR3 has 16 amino acids. DNA of the CDR3: TGTGCCAGCAGCTTGGTGACAGGGCCGAACACCGGGGAGCTGTTTTTT. Protein sequence: CASSLVTGPNTGELFF.

The V gene is TRBV20-1, the J gene TRBJ1-1; 8 nucleotides match TRBD1. V shed 6 bases, J shed 8 bases, and the junction held 5 bases outside the gene matches. Germline loops: CDR1 DFQATT, CDR2 SNEGSKA (reference sequence). This CDR3 has 11 residues. The CDR3 loop is CSANGQGEAFF. The CDR3 nucleotides read TGCAGTGCCAATGGACAGGGCGAAGCTTTCTTT.

The V gene is TRBV6-2 or TRBV6-3, the J gene TRBJ2-3, with 9 bases identical to TRBD1. CDR1 and CDR2 (germline): MNHEY, SVGEGT. Trimming took 5 bases from V and 8 from J; bases not matched to a gene: 11. The CDR3 length is 15 residues. The CDR3 loop is CASSQSGQGLGTQYF. CDR3 sequence (DNA): TGTGCCAGCAGTCAATCGGGACAGGGCTTGGGTACGCAGTATTTT.

The rearrangement joins TRBV7-9 to TRBJ1-2; perhaps TRBD1 as D (6 bases). In germline, CDR1 is SEHNR, CDR2 FQNEAQ (reference sequence). The CDR3 loop spans 13 amino acids. The V end was cut by 5 bases, the J end by 4 bases, with 11 bases between. CDR3 nucleotide sequence: TGTGCCAGCAGCCCCGGACAGATCTATGGCTACACCTTC. Protein: CASSPGQIYGYTF. The full variable domain, rest sourced from reference TRBV7-9 and TRBJ1-2, is DTGVSQNPRHKITKRGQNVTFRCDPISEHNRLYWYRQTLGQGPEFLTYFQNEAQLEKSRLLSDRFSAERPKGSFSTLEIQRTEQGDSAMYLCASSPGQIYGYTFGSGTRLTVV.

The chain couples TRBV4-2 to TRBJ1-4; 7 bases map to TRBD1. There are 16 residues in the CDR3. Germline V gives CDR1 LGHNA, CDR2 YNFKEQ. V lost 3 bases and J lost 0; bases outside the gene matches: 4. The CDR3 region has the DNA TGTGCCAGCAGCCAGGGGACAGCCGCAACTAATGAAAAACTGTTTTTT. Amino acids: CASSQGTAATNEKLFF.